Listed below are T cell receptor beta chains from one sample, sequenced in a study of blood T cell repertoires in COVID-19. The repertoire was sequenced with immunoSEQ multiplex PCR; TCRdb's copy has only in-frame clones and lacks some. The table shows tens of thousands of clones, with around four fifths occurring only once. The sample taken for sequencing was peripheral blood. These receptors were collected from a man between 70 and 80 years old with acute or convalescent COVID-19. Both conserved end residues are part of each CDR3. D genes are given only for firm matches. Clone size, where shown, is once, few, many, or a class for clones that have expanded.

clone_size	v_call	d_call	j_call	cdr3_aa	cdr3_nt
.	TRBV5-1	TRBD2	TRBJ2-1	CASSLAWSSGGALNEQFF	TGCGCCAGCAGCTTGGCTTGGTCTAGCGGGGGGGCCTTAAATGAGCAGTTCTTC
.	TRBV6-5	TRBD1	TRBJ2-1	CASSYSTGQMSNEQFF	TGTGCCAGCAGTTACTCGACAGGGCAGATGAGCAATGAGCAGTTCTTC
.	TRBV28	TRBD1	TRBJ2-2	CASQVYRQGAGELFF	TGTGCCAGCCAAGTTTACCGACAGGGGGCCGGGGAGCTGTTTTTT
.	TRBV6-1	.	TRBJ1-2	CASSEPGQSVYGYTF	TGTGCCAGCAGTGAACCGGGACAAAGTGTTTATGGCTACACCTTC
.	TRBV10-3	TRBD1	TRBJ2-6	CAISFGQGNAGANVLTF	TGTGCCATCAGTTTCGGACAGGGTAACGCTGGGGCCAACGTCCTGACTTTC
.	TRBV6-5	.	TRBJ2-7	CASSYLPQGFYEQYF	TGTGCCAGCAGTTACCTCCCCCAGGGGTTCTACGAGCAGTACTTC
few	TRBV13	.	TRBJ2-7	CASSLGQGRTYEQYF	TGTGCCAGCAGCTTAGGCCAGGGGCGAACCTACGAGCAGTACTTC
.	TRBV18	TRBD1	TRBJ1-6	CASSSLRQGTNSPLHF	TGTGCCAGCTCATCCTTAAGACAGGGGACCAATTCACCCCTCCACTTT
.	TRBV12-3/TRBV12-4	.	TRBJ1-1	CASRRQLNTEAFF	TGTGCCAGCAGGAGACAGCTGAACACTGAAGCTTTCTTT
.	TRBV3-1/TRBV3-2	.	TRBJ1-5	CASSHFSGPPQPQHF	TGTGCCAGCAGCCATTTTTCTGGGCCACCCCAGCCCCAGCATTTT
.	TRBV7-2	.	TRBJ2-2	CASSLVVLTGGGTGELFF	TGTGCCAGCAGCTTAGTGGTTCTTACAGGGGGGGGCACCGGGGAGCTGTTTTTT
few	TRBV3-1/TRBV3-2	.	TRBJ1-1	CASREDSLNTEAFF	TGTGCCAGCAGGGAGGACAGTCTGAACACTGAAGCTTTCTTT
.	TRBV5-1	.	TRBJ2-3	CASSLDSSVRLAEDF	TGCGCCAGCAGCTTGGATTCGTCCGTCAGGCTAGCAGAGGATTTT
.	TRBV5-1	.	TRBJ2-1	CASSLASGGYNEQFF	TGCGCCAGCAGCTTGGCAAGCGGCGGCTACAATGAGCAGTTCTTC
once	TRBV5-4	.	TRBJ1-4	CASSLWQSREKLFF	TGTGCCAGCAGCTTGTGGCAGTCTCGCGAAAAACTGTTTTTT
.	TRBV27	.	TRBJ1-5	CASSLGGASQPQHF	TGTGCCAGCAGTTTAGGCGGGGCGAGCCAGCCCCAGCATTTT
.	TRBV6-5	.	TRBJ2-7	CASTKFSGDEQYF	TGTGCCAGCACTAAGTTCTCCGGGGACGAGCAGTACTTC
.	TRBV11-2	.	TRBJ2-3	CASSLSWDTQYF	TGTGCCAGCAGCTTAAGCTGGGATACGCAGTATTTT
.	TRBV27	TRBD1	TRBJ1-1	CASSFRRGQDEAFF	TGTGCCAGCAGTTTTCGTAGGGGGCAGGATGAAGCTTTCTTT
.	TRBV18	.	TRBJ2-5	CASSFSVSQETQYF	TGTGCCAGCTCATTTTCAGTGTCCCAAGAGACCCAGTACTTC
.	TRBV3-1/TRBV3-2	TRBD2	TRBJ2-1	CASSQDLSGGPLYNEQFF	TGTGCCAGCAGCCAAGATTTAAGCGGGGGGCCCCTCTACAATGAGCAGTTCTTC
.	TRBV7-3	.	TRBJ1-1	CASTPGPGTGGGTEAFF	TGTGCCAGCACCCCCGGCCCCGGGACCGGCGGGGGCACTGAAGCTTTCTTT
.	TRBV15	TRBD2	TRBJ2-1	CATSSPLGLAGGGSYNEQFF	TGTGCCACCAGCAGCCCACTGGGACTAGCGGGGGGCGGATCCTACAATGAGCAGTTCTTC
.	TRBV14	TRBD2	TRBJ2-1	CASSQGGGANEQFF	TGTGCCAGCAGCCAAGGCGGGGGGGCCAATGAGCAGTTCTTC
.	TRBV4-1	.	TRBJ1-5	CASSRYGQTHSNQPQHF	TGCGCCAGCAGCCGCTATGGACAGACTCATAGCAATCAGCCCCAGCATTTT
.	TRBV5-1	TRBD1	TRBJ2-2	CASSLAQGVGELFF	TGCGCCAGCAGCTTGGCCCAGGGGGTCGGGGAGCTGTTTTTT
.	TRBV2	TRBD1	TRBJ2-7	CASSEVPGGAGQYF	TGTGCCAGCAGTGAAGTTCCAGGGGGCGCAGGGCAGTACTTC
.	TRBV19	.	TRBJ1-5	CASSTGLWNQPQHF	TGTGCCAGTAGCACAGGATTGTGGAATCAGCCCCAGCATTTT
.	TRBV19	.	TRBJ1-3	CASRRSGSSGNTIYF	TGTGCCAGTAGGCGCTCGGGGTCCTCTGGAAACACCATATATTTT
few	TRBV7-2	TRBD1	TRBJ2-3	CASSQYQTGGPRADTQYF	TGTGCCAGCAGCCAATATCAAACAGGGGGCCCTAGGGCAGATACGCAGTATTTT
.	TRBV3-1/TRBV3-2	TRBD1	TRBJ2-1	CASSHSDRGSNEQFF	TGTGCCAGCAGCCACTCGGACAGGGGTTCCAATGAGCAGTTCTTC
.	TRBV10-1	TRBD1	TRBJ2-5	CASRPGQEGCKQETQYF	TGCGCCAGCAGGCCGGGACAGGAGGGGTGCAAACAAGAGACCCAGTACTTC
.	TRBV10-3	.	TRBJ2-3	CAISGRGPSSTDTQYF	TGTGCCATCAGTGGTCGAGGGCCCTCTAGCACAGATACGCAGTATTTT
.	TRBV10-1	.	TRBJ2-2	CASSGTVGAGELFF	TGCGCCAGCAGTGGGACCGTCGGGGCCGGGGAGCTGTTTTTT
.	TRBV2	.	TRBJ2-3	CASTRQGLSSTDTQYF	TGTGCCAGTACTCGACAGGGACTTTCTAGCACAGATACGCAGTATTTT
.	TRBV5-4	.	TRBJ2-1	CASSSDRYNEQFF	TGTGCCAGCTCCTCAGACAGGTACAATGAGCAGTTCTTC
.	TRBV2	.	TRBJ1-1	CASRQNMNTEAFF	TGTGCCAGCAGGCAGAACATGAACACTGAAGCTTTCTTT
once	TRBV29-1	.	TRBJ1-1	CSARQNTEAFF	TGCAGCGCCCGACAGAACACTGAAGCTTTCTTT
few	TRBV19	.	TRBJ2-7	CASSIARGASYEQYF	TGTGCCAGTAGTATTGCGCGGGGCGCGTCCTACGAGCAGTACTTC
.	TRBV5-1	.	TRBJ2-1	CASTNSGGLSYNEQFF	TGCGCCAGCACCAATAGCGGAGGACTCTCCTACAATGAGCAGTTCTTC
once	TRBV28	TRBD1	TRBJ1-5	CASQRGLNQPQHF	TGTGCCAGCCAAAGGGGGCTCAATCAGCCCCAGCATTTT